These 15 T cell receptor beta chains originate from one sample sequenced in a study of blood T cell repertoires in COVID-19. Libraries were prepared by immunoSEQ multiplex PCR; TCRdb keeps only in-frame clonotypes and omits some of them. This sample has roughly 410,000 clones; more than 70% occur once, and the top ten carry under 3%. Sequenced: peripheral blood. These receptors all stem from a woman aged 55 to 70 with COVID-19, enrolled during active disease.

The chain has TRBV5-6 and TRBJ1-2, with a possible D match to TRBD1 (6 bases). Per the germline V gene, CDR1 is SGHDT and CDR2 is YYEEEE. Trimming took 4 bases from V and 8 from J, leaving 18 bases between them. The CDR3 consists of 14 residues. CDR3 protein: CASSETGFLQGYTF. CDR3 DNA sequence: TGTGCCAGCAGCGAGACAGGTTTTTTGCAGGGCTACACCTTC.

Written as DNA, the CDR3 is TGTGCCAGCAGCCCTTACAGTTTCTTGGATGGCTACACCTTC. Translation gives CASSPYSFLDGYTF. This chain uses TRBV11-2 with TRBJ1-2; D is unresolved. V gave up 5 bases and J gave up 6 bases, with 16 bases separating them. From germline, CDR1 is SGHAT and CDR2 FQNNGV. The CDR3 is made up of 14 amino acids.

The chain carries TRBV21-1 and TRBJ2-1; the table's D call, TRBD2, was not checked against the DNA. TRBV21-1 is a known pseudogene. The CDR3 runs 8 residues. In DNA form, the CDR3 reads TGTGCCAGCTACGGGGGGTTCTTC. The encoded protein is CASYGGFF.

This clone has just one count. The V and J genes are TRBV9 and TRBJ2-2, with D possibly being TRBD2 (6 bases). The CDR3 has 18 residues. Per germline, CDR1 SGDLS and CDR2 YYNGEE. The V gene lost 2 bases and the J gene lost 7 bases, with 24 bases spanning the gap. The CDR3 DNA reads TGTGCCAGCAGCGTTCTCCCCGGCGGGACTGGGTTGATCGGGGAGCTGTTTTTT. Its translation: CASSVLPGGTGLIGELFF.

This clone was seen ten or more times. V usage is TRBV11-2 and J usage is TRBJ2-1; D is ambiguous. This CDR3 contains 12 residues. The ends were cut back, 6 bases at V and 6 bases at J, with 9 bases in the middle. Germline V gene lookup returns CDR1 SGHAT and CDR2 FQNNGV. For the CDR3, the DNA is TGTGCCAGCAGAATAAATCCCAATGAGCAGTTCTTC. It is translated as CASRINPNEQFF.

The chain recombines TRBV2 with TRBJ2-5; TRBD2 aligns across 10 bases. This CDR3 is built from 16 residues. Germline V gene lookup returns CDR1 SNHLY and CDR2 FYNNEI. J gave up 4 bases and V 2 bases, and 7 bases lay outside the gene matches. The CDR3 reads CASSERVAGGSETQYF. As DNA, the CDR3 is TGTGCCAGCAGTGAACGCGTAGCGGGGGGATCAGAGACCCAGTACTTC.

The chain links TRBV14 to TRBJ2-7, with 8 bases aligning to TRBD2. The CDR3 extends over 17 amino acids. Germline V gene lookup returns CDR1 SGHDN and CDR2 FVKESK. V was clipped by 4 bases and J by 2 bases; unmatched bases: 13. The CDR3 nucleotides are TGTGCCAGCAGCCTCAGGCGACGAGCGGGGGAACCCTACGAGCAGTACTTC. It encodes CASSLRRRAGEPYEQYF.

The genes are TRBV2 and TRBJ1-5, with TRBD1 matching 7 bases. The germline CDR1 and CDR2 sequences are SNHLY and FYNNEI. This CDR3 has 15 residues. Trimming cost V 4 bases and J 10 bases; bases outside gene matches: 13. CDR3 nucleotides: TGTGCCAGCAGTGGCTTCAGGGGGGTGAGAGATCCCCAGCATTTT. It specifies CASSGFRGVRDPQHF.

The chain joins TRBV12-1 to TRBJ1-1; TRBD1, as called in the table, went unchecked against the DNA. TRBV12-1 is a recognized pseudogene. This CDR3 has 13 amino acids. CDR3 sequence: CASSFTRATEAFF. CDR3 bases: TGTGCCAGCAGCTTCACCAGGGCCACTGAAGCTTTCTTT.

Comment on this clone: The junction departs from germline at one end; a sequencing error may be responsible. This sequence joins TRBV7-2 and TRBJ2-7, with 12 positions matching TRBD1. This CDR3 region has 14 residues. The germline V gene has CDR1 SGHTA and CDR2 FQGNSA. CDR3 region: CASSGTGGRPEKDF. The CDR3 region has the DNA TGTGCCAGCAGTGGGACAGGGGGCAGGCCGGAGAAGGACTTC.

This rearrangement joins TRBV2 to TRBJ1-1; D gene ambiguous. Trimming pared 3 bases from V and 1 base from J, leaving 9 bases between. This CDR3 is built from 14 residues. Germline V CDR1 and CDR2: SNHLY, FYNNEI. DNA for the CDR3: TGTGCCAGCAGTGAGGACTTCCAGAACACTGAAGCTTTCTTT. This gives the protein CASSEDFQNTEAFF.

This clone was seen only a few times. The chain has TRBV3-1 (or the pseudogene TRBV3-2) and TRBJ1-2, with a tentative D call TRBD1 (5 bases). Germline CDR1 reads LGHDT; CDR2 reads YNNKEL (reference sequence). The CDR3 is 13 residues long. Trimming took off 3 bases at V and 3 bases at J, with 8 bases between the two ends. CDR3 in DNA: TGTGCCAGCAGCCAGTGGGGCGACTATGGCTACACCTTC. Protein sequence: CASSQWGDYGYTF.

The V and J genes are TRBV6-5 and TRBJ1-6; D is unresolved. Trimming left V 0 bases short and J 9 bases short, with 12 bases between. This CDR3 region has 15 residues. Germline-derived CDR1 and CDR2 are MNHEY and SVGAGI. CDR3 nucleotide sequence: TGTGCCAGCAGTTACTCGACCCAGCACAGTTCACCCCTCCACTTT. Its translation: CASSYSTQHSSPLHF.

The chain employs TRBV11-2 and TRBJ2-6; D not certain. The CDR3 runs to 15 residues. Germline lookup yields CDR1 SGHAT and CDR2 FQNNGV. V dropped 5 bases and J dropped 0 bases, with 8 bases sitting between them. CDR3 nucleotide sequence: TGTGCCAGCAGCCAACGCAGCTCTGGGGCCAACGTCCTGACTTTC. Its translation is CASSQRSSGANVLTF.

V gene TRBV6-5 combines with J gene TRBJ1-2; D is unclear. Germline CDR1 and CDR2: MNHEY and SVGAGI. The CDR3 consists of 15 residues. V was trimmed by 10 bases and J by 0 bases, leaving 18 bases between them. CDR3 nucleotide sequence: TGTGCCACCCGACCGGGAGCAGCTTCTAACTATGGCTACACCTTC. It translates to CATRPGAASNYGYTF.